This TCR beta chain was sequenced for a study of CD8+ T cells in alopecia areata. General study points: Tofacitinib delivered significant drops in scalp clonality and in expanded CD8+ clones among the top 100.

CDR3 length equals 14 residues. Germline lookup yields CDR1 MGHRA and CDR2 YSYEKL. V was cut by 3 bases and J by 1 base, with 9 bases left in between. This clone was observed a few times. Its target is unknown. The treatment: oral pan-JAK inhibitor, 5-10 mg twice daily. Lesional scalp punch biopsies and peripheral blood came from alopecia areata patients. Starting from PBMCs, sorting isolated CD4+ and CD8+ T cells. cDNA prepared by RNA extraction and subsequent reverse transcription served as the template for sequencing. The data were produced by immunoSEQ multiplex PCR, yet TCRdb's version contains in-frame clones alone and is incomplete. Of approximately 280,000 clones in the sample, roughly 64% were seen once.

The chain recombines TRBV4-1 with TRBJ1-1, with D maybe TRBD1 (5 bases). The TCR sequence derives from a human donor with alopecia areata. Sequences were derived from CD4+ T cells sorted from blood, sampled at week 24, from a patient treated with tofacitinib. This CDR3 is CASSQNTGNTEAFF. CDR3 DNA sequence: TGCGCCAGCAGCCAGAACACAGGGAACACTGAAGCTTTCTTT.